The clone carrying this TCR beta chain was observed a handful of times. The antigen is undetermined. This CDR3 comprises 13 residues. Germline CDR1 MNHNS, CDR2 SASEGT. The V end was cut by 3 bases, the J end by 6 bases, with 11 bases between. 60 Vbeta and 13 Jbeta primers were used in PCR. Produced via immunoSEQ multiplex PCR; TCRdb's table is partial and in-frame only. The sample carries about 140,000 clones, around 70% recorded once. The sample belongs to a study of cytomegalovirus exposure and HLA in healthy donors. Study-wide context: Among the approximately 400 genotyped donors, approximately 82% were placed in the Caucasian-associated ancestry cluster. Study results and limitations: HLA allele associations emerged for roughly 17,000 TCR beta sequences in a later analysis, at 0.05 false discovery rate.

The TCR comes from a woman aged 60-75 years in good health and CMV-seropositive. This sequence joins TRBV6-1 and TRBJ1-2; D is perhaps TRBD1 (6 bases). Source material: PBMCs. The chain's CDR3 is CASSESGVHGYTF. The CDR3 DNA reads TGTGCCAGCAGTGAGTCAGGGGTCCATGGCTACACCTTC.